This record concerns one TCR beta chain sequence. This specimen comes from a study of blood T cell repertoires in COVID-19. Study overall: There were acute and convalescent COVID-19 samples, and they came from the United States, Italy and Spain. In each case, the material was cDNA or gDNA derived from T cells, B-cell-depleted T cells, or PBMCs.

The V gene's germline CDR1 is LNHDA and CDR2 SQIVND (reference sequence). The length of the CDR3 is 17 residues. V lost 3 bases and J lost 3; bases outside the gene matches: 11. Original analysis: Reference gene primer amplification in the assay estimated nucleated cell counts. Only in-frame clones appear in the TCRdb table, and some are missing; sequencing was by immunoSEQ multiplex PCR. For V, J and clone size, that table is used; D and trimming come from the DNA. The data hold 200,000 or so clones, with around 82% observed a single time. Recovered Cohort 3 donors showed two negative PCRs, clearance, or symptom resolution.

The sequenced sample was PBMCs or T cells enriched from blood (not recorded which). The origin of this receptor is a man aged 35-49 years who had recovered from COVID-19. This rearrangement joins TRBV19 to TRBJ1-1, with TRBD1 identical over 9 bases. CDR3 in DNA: TGTGCCAGTAGTATTTTGGACAGGGGAAGGGGTGACACTGAAGCTTTCTTT. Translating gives CASSILDRGRGDTEAFF.